These T cell receptor beta chains were read from a single sample in a study of CD8 T cells in Susac syndrome. TCRdb itself ran the immunoSEQ multiplex PCR reads through MiXCR, one entry per CDR3 protein. In the table there are 110,000 to 150,000 distinct CDR3 sequences, around 95% of which are singletons. The sample was CD4+ T cells from PBMCs. The receptors come from a human donor with Susac syndrome. Both conserved end residues are part of each CDR3. A D gene is named only where the DNA matches it firmly. Some rows have no size entry. The others give once, few or many, or a class for an expanded clone.

cdr3_aa: CASSFRGQYNEQFF
cdr3_nt: TGTGCCAGTAGTTTCAGGGGGCAATACAATGAGCAGTTCTTC
d_call: TRBD1
clone_size: .
j_call: TRBJ2-1
v_call: TRBV19

cdr3_aa: CASSQASGAFYGYTF
cdr3_nt: TGTGCCAGCAGCCAAGCTTCTGGGGCGTTCTATGGCTACACCTTC
d_call: .
clone_size: .
j_call: TRBJ1-2
v_call: TRBV3-1

cdr3_aa: CSARDSSFGTGELFF
cdr3_nt: TGCAGTGCTAGAGATTCTAGTTTCGGCACCGGGGAGCTGTTTTTT
d_call: .
clone_size: .
j_call: TRBJ2-2
v_call: TRBV20-1

cdr3_aa: CASSSLGDRGSGGQFF
cdr3_nt: TGTGCCAGCAGCTCCCTTGGGGACAGGGGGTCAGGGGGGCAGTTCTTC
d_call: TRBD1
clone_size: once
j_call: TRBJ2-1
v_call: TRBV7-2

cdr3_aa: CASSLADSGGRGSYNEQFF
cdr3_nt: TGCGCCAGCAGCTTGGCGGATTCGGGCGGGAGGGGCTCCTACAATGAGCAGTTCTTC
d_call: TRBD2
clone_size: once
j_call: TRBJ2-1
v_call: TRBV5-1

cdr3_aa: CATSRDRGGPYNEQFF
cdr3_nt: TGTGCCACCAGCAGAGATCGCGGGGGGCCCTACAATGAGCAGTTCTTC
d_call: TRBD2
clone_size: .
j_call: TRBJ2-1
v_call: TRBV15

cdr3_aa: CASSMGRQRGADTQYF
cdr3_nt: TGTGCCAGTAGTATGGGACGGCAGCGGGGGGCAGATACGCAGTATTTT
d_call: TRBD2
clone_size: once
j_call: TRBJ2-3
v_call: TRBV19

cdr3_aa: CASSEGSANEKLFF
cdr3_nt: TGTGCCAGCAGCGAGGGATCGGCTAATGAAAAACTGTTTTTT
d_call: .
clone_size: .
j_call: TRBJ1-4
v_call: TRBV28

cdr3_aa: CASSSPGSGANVLTF
cdr3_nt: TGTGCCAGCAGTTCCCCCGGGTCCGGGGCCAACGTCCTGACTTTC
d_call: .
clone_size: few
j_call: TRBJ2-6
v_call: TRBV6-2/TRBV6-3

cdr3_aa: CSARDRALGQGVQYF
cdr3_nt: TGCAGTGCTAGAGATAGGGCCTTGGGACAGGGGGTGCAGTACTTC
d_call: TRBD1
clone_size: .
j_call: TRBJ2-7
v_call: TRBV20-1

cdr3_aa: CSVPRASGGVGSNEQFF
cdr3_nt: TGCAGCGTCCCTAGGGCAAGCGGGGGGGTAGGGTCCAATGAGCAGTTCTTC
d_call: TRBD2
clone_size: .
j_call: TRBJ2-1
v_call: TRBV29-1

cdr3_aa: CASSGALGKEKLFF
cdr3_nt: TGTGCCAGCAGTGGAGCGTTGGGGAAGGAAAAACTGTTTTTT
d_call: .
clone_size: .
j_call: TRBJ1-4
v_call: TRBV25-1

cdr3_aa: CSVEEHGGYTF
cdr3_nt: TGCAGCGTGGAGGAGCACGGTGGCTACACCTTC
d_call: .
clone_size: once
j_call: TRBJ1-2
v_call: TRBV29-1

cdr3_aa: CASSFDGTGISYEQYF
cdr3_nt: TGTGCCAGCAGCTTCGACGGGACAGGGATTTCCTACGAGCAGTACTTC
d_call: TRBD1
clone_size: .
j_call: TRBJ2-7
v_call: TRBV7-7

cdr3_aa: CSANNHVDTEAFF
cdr3_nt: TGCAGCGCCAATAACCATGTAGATACTGAAGCTTTCTTT
d_call: .
clone_size: .
j_call: TRBJ1-1
v_call: TRBV29-1

cdr3_aa: CSAENIMGWPYGYTF
cdr3_nt: TGCAGTGCTGAAAATATAATGGGGTGGCCTTATGGCTACACCTTC
d_call: .
clone_size: .
j_call: TRBJ1-2
v_call: TRBV20-1

cdr3_aa: CASSEAPQGKAFF
cdr3_nt: TGTGCCAGCAGTGAAGCGCCACAGGGTAAAGCTTTCTTT
d_call: .
clone_size: .
j_call: TRBJ1-1
v_call: TRBV2

cdr3_aa: CASSTPWGEQYF
cdr3_nt: TGTGCCAGCAGTACACCCTGGGGGGAGCAGTACTTC
d_call: .
clone_size: .
j_call: TRBJ2-7
v_call: TRBV28

cdr3_aa: CASTPDGPLKGVEAFF
cdr3_nt: TGTGCCAGCACCCCGGACGGACCTTTGAAGGGTGTGGAAGCTTTCTTT
d_call: .
clone_size: .
j_call: TRBJ1-1
v_call: TRBV14

cdr3_aa: CASSQGAGGEFF
cdr3_nt: TGTGCCAGCAGCCAAGGGGCGGGGGGCGAGTTCTTC
d_call: TRBD2
clone_size: .
j_call: TRBJ2-1
v_call: TRBV14

cdr3_aa: CASSSPGGTQETQYF
cdr3_nt: TGTGCCAGCAGTTCTCCGGGGGGCACACAAGAGACCCAGTACTTC
d_call: .
clone_size: once
j_call: TRBJ2-5
v_call: TRBV12-3/TRBV12-4

cdr3_aa: CASSVRGLGPDEQFF
cdr3_nt: TGTGCCAGCAGCGTAAGGGGACTGGGGCCCGATGAGCAGTTCTTC
d_call: .
clone_size: .
j_call: TRBJ2-1
v_call: TRBV9

cdr3_aa: CASSVGEGVRGNEQFF
cdr3_nt: TGTGCCAGCAGCGTAGGGGAGGGAGTGAGAGGGAATGAGCAGTTCTTC
d_call: TRBD2
clone_size: .
j_call: TRBJ2-1
v_call: TRBV9

cdr3_aa: CATSKTGYEKLFF
cdr3_nt: TGTGCCACCAGCAAAACAGGATATGAAAAACTGTTTTTT
d_call: .
clone_size: .
j_call: TRBJ1-4
v_call: TRBV15

cdr3_aa: CASSRGGSYEQYF
cdr3_nt: TGTGCCAGCAGTCGCGGGGGCAGCTACGAGCAGTACTTC
d_call: .
clone_size: few
j_call: TRBJ2-7
v_call: TRBV6-5

cdr3_aa: CASAGATSTGELFF
cdr3_nt: TGTGCCAGCGCCGGGGCCACCTCCACCGGGGAGCTGTTTTTT
d_call: .
clone_size: .
j_call: TRBJ2-2
v_call: TRBV9

cdr3_aa: CASSLVVSSFQETQYF
cdr3_nt: TGTGCCAGCAGCTTAGTAGTAAGCTCTTTTCAAGAGACCCAGTACTTC
d_call: .
clone_size: .
j_call: TRBJ2-5
v_call: TRBV11-2